What follows is one T cell receptor beta chain and its context. The sample originates from a study of blood T cell repertoires in COVID-19. Overall study: COVID-19 samples collected from the United States, Italy and Spain covered acute and convalescent phases.

Per germline, CDR1 MNHEY and CDR2 SVGAGI. There are 14 residues in the CDR3. J lost 3 bases, V lost 5 bases, and 7 bases had no gene match. Authors' data handling: Cell counts per sample came from amplifying reference gene primers. Clones were read by immunoSEQ multiplex PCR, and TCRdb kept only the in-frame ones, dropping some. Clone size and V and J calls were adopted from that table, with D and trimming inferred from the DNA. Among roughly 170,000 clones, 88% were seen once, and the ten largest hold about 26%. The V call is TRBV6-5, the J call TRBJ2-7, with 7 positions matching TRBD2. The sequence was collected from a man in his sixties with acute or convalescent COVID-19. The sample consisted of peripheral blood. The CDR3 DNA is TGTGCCAGCAGTCCTAGCGGAGAAATCTACGAGCAGTACTTC. It specifies CASSPSGEIYEQYF.